The clone carrying this T cell receptor (beta chain) has only a few counts. Its antigen is undetermined. The data were obtained in a study of CD8 T cells in ankylosing spondylitis. Study-level findings and limits: CD8+ by phenotype, disease-linked clones were relatively rare in peripheral blood.

Generation of TCR beta libraries employed quantitative 5'-RACE incorporating molecular barcodes. MiXCR, applied by TCRdb to the 5' RACE reads, yields one record per CDR3 protein. The profile shows roughly 180,000 distinct CDR3 sequences, 8.5% to 10% of them singletons. Sequences were obtained from blood, either unsorted or a sorted T cell fraction (not recorded which). The TCR was taken from a female donor with ankylosing spondylitis or in good health (not recorded which).

CDR3 nucleotide sequence: TGTGCCAGCAGTCTAGCGCACTACAATGAGCAGTTCTTC. Encoded protein: CASSLAHYNEQFF. The chain is built from TRBV6-2 or TRBV6-3 and TRBJ2-1; D is possibly TRBD2 (6 bases). The CDR3 is 13 residues long. Trimming cost V 5 bases and J 3 bases, with 8 bases left between them. The germline V gene encodes CDR1 MNHEY and CDR2 SVGEGT.